This T cell receptor beta chain was retrieved from a study of OX40 agonist ivuxolimab in advanced cancers. Study information: Ivuxolimab, which is an agonistic anti-OX40 (CD134) antibody, was administered to the patients. Among those enrolled, mean age was roughly 55 years (range 23 to 79) and 70% to 85% were male. The study's findings and limits: People who partly responded at 0.1-3.0 mg/kg had some of the least clonal expansion seen. The CD4+ and CD8+ T cells in the blood had expanded clonally by week 6 at 0.1 to 3.0 mg/kg.

The V gene end was trimmed by 5 bases and the J gene end by 3 bases; junction bases not matched to a gene: 9. The CDR3 contains 16 residues. CDR1 and CDR2 from the germline V gene are LNHDA and SQIVND (reference sequence). With respect to this clone: As yet, its antigen is unknown.

Profiling relied on immunoSEQ multiplex PCR, and the TCRdb table lists in-frame clones only, not all of them. The table includes around 19,000 clones, approximately 90% detected once. The sequence came from an adult with an advanced solid tumor such as melanoma, head and neck, liver or kidney cancer. The sequenced sample was CD4+ or CD8+ T cells sorted from blood, obtained in a trial of the OX40 agonist ivuxolimab. V gene TRBV19 combines with J gene TRBJ2-1; TRBD2 agrees at 8 bases. The CDR3 nucleotides read TGTGCCAGTAGTCCGGTCAGCGGGGGCGTCTACAATGAGCAGTTCTTC. It encodes CASSPVSGGVYNEQFF.